What follows are 30 T cell receptor beta chains derived from one specimen sequenced in a study of shared clonotypes between healthy human individuals. The protocol was immunoSEQ multiplex PCR, while the TCRdb copy is restricted to in-frame clones and leaves out a portion. Seen here are about 490,000 clones, 79% observed once, and the top ten hold approximately 12%. The sample comprised PBMCs. These receptors all come from a woman aged 35 to 49 in good health. Some clones in this sample may be carry-over from other donors' samples.

The chain has TRBV27 and TRBJ2-2; 10 nucleotides match TRBD1. This CDR3 contains 17 residues. Germline V gene data show CDR1 as MNHEY and CDR2 as SMNVEV (reference sequence). V lost 2 bases, J lost 6 bases, and 9 bases stayed unmatched. The CDR3 DNA is TGTGCCAGCAGTTTACGGTGGGGACAGGGGTACGCCGGGGAGCTGTTTTTT. Its translation: CASSLRWGQGYAGELFF.

This chain links TRBV7-9 with TRBJ2-3; no clear D gene. The CDR3 has 12 amino acids. V was shortened by 6 bases and J by 6 bases, with 10 bases between the two germline ends. Germline values: CDR1 SEHNR, CDR2 FQNEAQ (reference sequence). CDR3 coding DNA: TGTGCCAGCAGTTACTTGGATGATACGCAGTATTTT. This encodes CASSYLDDTQYF.

V gene TRBV11-2 combines with J gene TRBJ2-1, with TRBD2 identical over 10 bases. Germline V gives CDR1 SGHAT, CDR2 FQNNGV. The ends lost 3 bases at V and 3 bases at J; junction bases unmatched: 5. The CDR3 runs to 16 residues. In DNA form, the CDR3 reads TGTGCCAGCAGCTTTCGGTTAGCGGGAGGCTACAATGAGCAGTTCTTC. This sequence encodes CASSFRLAGGYNEQFF.

This sequence joins TRBV11-3 and TRBJ2-7, with TRBD2 matching 7 bases. This CDR3 is built from 15 residues. CDR1 and CDR2 from the germline V gene are SGHNT and YENEEA. Losses at the gene ends were 5 bases for V and 4 bases for J; bases not matched to a gene: 11. The CDR3 DNA follows: TGTGCCAGCAGCCCGCCAGGCGGCGGGAGATACGAGCAGTACTTC. Translating it yields CASSPPGGGRYEQYF.

The rearrangement uses TRBV5-5 and TRBJ1-4, with 7 bases identical to TRBD1. Germline V gene sequence: CDR1 SGHKS, CDR2 YYEKEE (reference sequence). V was clipped by 4 bases and J by 4 bases; unmatched bases: 7. This CDR3 contains 15 residues. The CDR3 reads CASSPTGAGNEKLFF. The CDR3 nucleotides read TGTGCCAGCAGCCCAACAGGGGCTGGTAATGAAAAACTGTTTTTT.

CDR3 region: CASSVQGEETQYF. CDR3 DNA sequence: TGTGCCAGCAGCGTACAGGGTGAAGAGACCCAGTACTTC. The chain uses TRBV9 and TRBJ2-5; maybe TRBD1 (5 bases). The V and J ends lost 1 base and 3 bases respectively, with 7 bases between them. Germline CDR1 reads SGDLS; CDR2 reads YYNGEE. The CDR3 contains 13 residues.

The CDR3 DNA is TGTGCCAGCTCACCGTCGGGCCGGAGGACCGGGGAGCTGTTTTTT. Translation: CASSPSGRRTGELFF. The V call is TRBV18, the J call TRBJ2-2; D perhaps matches TRBD2 (5 bases). The CDR3 spans 15 residues. Germline assignment: CDR1 KGHSH and CDR2 LQKENI. The V end lost 3 bases, the J end lost 5 bases, and 13 bases lay between the germline ends.

The V and J genes are TRBV5-4 and TRBJ2-7, with TRBD1 matching 7 bases. The germline CDR1 and CDR2 sequences are SGHNT and YYREEE (reference sequence). This CDR3 region has 16 residues. Trimming removed 0 bases from V and 4 bases from J; junction bases left unmatched: 10. CDR3 sequence: CASSLGVGGQLYEQYF. CDR3 bases: TGTGCCAGCAGCTTGGGAGTAGGGGGACAGTTATACGAGCAGTACTTC. The entire variable domain, with the rest obtained from reference TRBV5-4 and TRBJ2-7, is as follows: ETGVTQSPTHLIKTRGQQVTLRCSSQSGHNTVSWYQQALGQGPQFIFQYYREEENGRGNFPPRFSGLQFPNYSSELNVNALELDDSALYLCASSLGVGGQLYEQYFGPGTRLTVT.

The gene calls are TRBV7-6 and TRBJ1-4; no clear D. The germline gives CDR1 SGHVS, CDR2 FNYEAQ. This CDR3 comprises 15 residues. Between the trimmed V and J ends, which lost 1 base and 5 bases, there was a span of 11 bases. The CDR3: CASSLDGGRNEKLFF. Here the CDR3 DNA reads TGTGCCAGCAGCTTAGATGGCGGCCGGAATGAAAAACTGTTTTTT. Drawing the rest from reference TRBV7-6 and TRBJ1-4, the complete variable domain is GAGVSQSPRYKVTKRGQDVALRCDPISGHVSLYWYRQALGQGPEFLTYFNYEAQQDKSGLPNDRFSAERPEGSISTLTIQRTEQRDSAMYRCASSLDGGRNEKLFFGSGTQLSVL.

This clone showed up just a few times. This chain links TRBV11-2 with TRBJ2-3; 10 nucleotides match TRBD2. Germline V gene sequence: CDR1 SGHAT, CDR2 FQNNGV. V lost 5 bases to trimming and J lost 2 bases; unmatched junction nucleotides: 10. The CDR3 is 17 residues long. This CDR3 is CASSITGTSVITDTQYF. DNA of the CDR3: TGTGCCAGCAGCATCACCGGGACTAGCGTCATCACAGATACGCAGTATTTT.

Note on this clone: The sample contains more than one DNA sequence encoding this CDR3. The CDR3 nucleotides read TGTGCCAGCAGAGGGACGGGCAATCAGCCCCAGCATTTT. Amino acid sequence: CASRGTGNQPQHF. The chain is built from TRBV28 and TRBJ1-5, with D possibly being TRBD1 (5 bases). The V gene lost 6 bases and the J gene lost 2 bases, with 8 bases spanning the gap. The CDR3 extends over 13 amino acids. Germline V gene sequence: CDR1 MDHEN, CDR2 SYDVKM.

The chain employs TRBV5-4 and TRBJ2-2, with 12 bases fitting TRBD2. The CDR3 runs to 17 residues. Unmatched junction bases numbered 9, after V lost 4 bases and J lost 5 bases. Germline V gene sequence: CDR1 SGHNT, CDR2 YYREEE (reference sequence). The CDR3 region is CASSTPTSGRGTGELFF. CDR3 nucleotide sequence: TGTGCCAGCAGCACCCCGACTAGCGGGAGAGGGACCGGGGAGCTGTTTTTT. The entire variable domain, with the rest obtained from reference TRBV5-4 and TRBJ2-2, is as follows: ETGVTQSPTHLIKTRGQQVTLRCSSQSGHNTVSWYQQALGQGPQFIFQYYREEENGRGNFPPRFSGLQFPNYSSELNVNALELDDSALYLCASSTPTSGRGTGELFFGEGSRLTVL.

The rearrangement uses TRBV13 and TRBJ2-7; maybe TRBD2 (5 bases). The CDR3 length is 17 residues. Germline CDR1 reads PRHDT; CDR2 reads FYEKMQ (reference sequence). With 4 bases removed from V and 4 bases from J, the gap between germline ends came to 23 bases. The CDR3, as DNA: TGTGCCAGCAGCTCCCCTACCTTTCCGGGAAAGAATTACGAGCAGTACTTC. This translates into CASSSPTFPGKNYEQYF.

This clone was found once. The rearrangement joins TRBV10-3 to TRBJ1-1, with 7 bases aligning to TRBD1. The CDR3 is 14 residues long. J lost 0 bases, V lost 6 bases, and 4 bases had no gene match. The germline V gene encodes CDR1 ENHRY and CDR2 SYGVKD. CDR3 sequence reads: CAIRWTGMNTEAFF. The CDR3 DNA follows: TGTGCCATCAGGTGGACAGGAATGAACACTGAAGCTTTCTTT.

The chain uses TRBV2 and TRBJ1-1, with 7 positions matching TRBD1. The CDR3 extends over 15 amino acids. Trimming at V came to 5 bases and at J to 0 bases, leaving 6 bases not matched to a gene. Germline loops: CDR1 SNHLY, CDR2 FYNNEI. The CDR3 reads CASSREGAMNTEAFF. Here the CDR3 DNA reads TGTGCCAGCAGTCGGGAGGGGGCTATGAACACTGAAGCTTTCTTT.

The rearrangement joins TRBV19 to TRBJ1-1; D is undetermined. Between the trimmed V and J ends, which lost 9 bases and 1 base, there was a span of 12 bases. The germline V gene encodes CDR1 LNHDA and CDR2 SQIVND (reference sequence). The CDR3 covers 13 residues. The CDR3 here is CASGEGPNTEAFF. DNA for the CDR3: TGTGCCAGCGGAGAGGGCCCGAACACTGAAGCTTTCTTT. The whole variable domain, filled in from reference TRBV19 and TRBJ1-1, reads DGGITQSPKYLFRKEGQNVTLSCEQNLNHDAMYWYRQDPGQGLRLIYYSQIVNDFQKGDIAEGYSVSREKKESFPLTVTSAQKNPTAFYLCASGEGPNTEAFFGQGTRLTVV.

The chain is built from TRBV28 and TRBJ1-5, with TRBD1 matching 10 bases. Germline values: CDR1 MDHEN, CDR2 SYDVKM. J gave up 3 bases and V 1 base, and 3 bases lay outside the gene matches. This CDR3 region has 16 residues. The CDR3 region has the DNA TGTGCCAGCAGTTTATATGGGACAGGGGTCAATCAGCCCCAGCATTTT. It is translated as CASSLYGTGVNQPQHF.

V usage is TRBV7-6 and J usage is TRBJ2-3; no clear D gene. Per germline, CDR1 SGHVS and CDR2 FNYEAQ. This CDR3 is 13 amino acids long. Trimming shortened V by 3 bases and J by 6 bases, and 10 bases separated the two germline ends. The CDR3 sequence is CASSLSRKDTQYF. CDR3 nucleotides: TGTGCCAGCAGCTTGAGTAGAAAGGATACGCAGTATTTT.

The genes are TRBV18 and TRBJ2-7; D could derive from TRBD1 or TRBD2 (5 bases each). The CDR3 runs to 14 residues. The ends were cut back, 3 bases at V and 1 base at J, with 10 bases in the middle. Looked up from germline, CDR1 is KGHSH and CDR2 is LQKENI. CDR3 loop: CASSPTGGSYEQYF. The DNA of the CDR3 is TGTGCCAGCTCACCTACAGGAGGATCCTACGAGCAGTACTTC.

J is TRBJ2-7 and V is TRBV27; 7 positions match TRBD2. V was clipped by 5 bases and J by 0 bases; unmatched bases: 13. The CDR3 spans 17 residues. Germline V gives CDR1 MNHEY, CDR2 SMNVEV (reference sequence). CDR3 amino acids: CASSPTRGAGSSYEQYF. In nucleotides, the CDR3 is TGTGCCAGCAGTCCAACGCGGGGAGCGGGGTCCTCCTACGAGCAGTACTTC.

This clone came up a few times. This chain connects TRBV7-2 to TRBJ2-7, with TRBD2 identical over 8 bases. In germline, CDR1 is SGHTA, CDR2 FQGNSA. Unmatched junction bases numbered 15, after V lost 6 bases and J lost 5 bases. The CDR3 extends over 16 amino acids. CDR3 sequence: CASRSREGPNYDEQYF. For the CDR3, the DNA is TGTGCCAGCAGAAGCCGGGAGGGTCCTAATTACGACGAGCAGTACTTC.

This rearrangement joins TRBV6-5 to TRBJ1-6, with TRBD1 matching over 8 bases. In germline, CDR1 is MNHEY, CDR2 SVGAGI. V was clipped by 10 bases and J by 7 bases; unmatched bases: 3. CDR3 length: 12 amino acids. The DNA of the CDR3 is TGTGCCACACAGGGGGTAAATTCACCCCTCCACTTT. The encoded protein is CATQGVNSPLHF.

The CDR3 sequence is CATSRPLAGVRDEQFF. The CDR3 DNA sequence: TGTGCCACCAGCAGACCTCTAGCGGGAGTCAGGGATGAGCAGTTCTTC. The chain employs TRBV15 and TRBJ2-1, with TRBD2 matching 10 bases. Germline lookup yields CDR1 LNHNV and CDR2 YYDKDF (reference sequence). The V and J ends lost 2 bases and 8 bases, in that order; junction bases with no gene match: 9. The CDR3 loop spans 16 amino acids.

The count of this clone is one. The genes are TRBV5-4 and TRBJ2-2; D gene ambiguous. Germline V gene lookup returns CDR1 SGHNT and CDR2 YYREEE (reference sequence). V gave up 0 bases and J gave up 0 bases, with 3 bases separating them. The length of the CDR3 is 14 residues. The CDR3 DNA reads TGTGCCAGCAGCTTGGTTTCGAACACCGGGGAGCTGTTTTTT. Its translation is CASSLVSNTGELFF.

This sequence joins TRBV28 and TRBJ2-7; no definite D call. Germline CDR1 MDHEN, CDR2 SYDVKM. V was shortened by 3 bases and J by 0 bases, with 6 bases between the two germline ends. The CDR3 extends over 13 amino acids. The CDR3 is CASSFPSSYEQYF. The CDR3 DNA follows: TGTGCCAGCAGTTTCCCGAGCTCCTACGAGCAGTACTTC.

The gene calls are TRBV10-2 and TRBJ2-1, with 8 bases identical to TRBD2. Looked up from germline, CDR1 is WSHSY and CDR2 is SAAADI. The CDR3 runs to 14 residues. With V trimmed by 6 bases and J by 0 bases, 1 base remained unmatched. The CDR3 nucleotides are TGCGCCAGCAGAAGCGGGGGCTCCTACAATGAGCAGTTCTTC. Its protein product is CASRSGGSYNEQFF.

The CDR3 loop reads CASSSRTGSGNTIYF. CDR3 nucleotides: TGTGCCAGCAGCTCAAGGACAGGCTCTGGAAACACCATATATTTT. This chain links TRBV7-2 with TRBJ1-3, with 7 nucleotides matching TRBD1. The CDR3 has 15 amino acids. The junction had 3 bases not matched to a gene; V was cut back by 4 bases and J by 0 bases. Germline V CDR1 and CDR2: SGHTA, FQGNSA.

This clone was counted only a few times. The genes are TRBV2 and TRBJ2-5; TRBD1 matches at 10 bases. From germline, CDR1 is SNHLY and CDR2 FYNNEI. The ends lost 5 bases at V and 4 bases at J; junction bases unmatched: 4. The CDR3 totals 14 residues. The CDR3 loop is CASSIGTGVETQYF. CDR3 bases: TGTGCCAGCAGTATCGGGACAGGGGTAGAGACCCAGTACTTC.

This clone was observed a handful of times. The rearrangement joins TRBV30 to TRBJ2-7; TRBD1 is a possible D gene (5 bases). The germline gives CDR1 GTSNPN, CDR2 SVGIG (reference sequence). This CDR3 is 14 amino acids long. The ends were cut back, 0 bases at V and 2 bases at J, with 11 bases in the middle. This CDR3 reads CAWSVRGPAYEQYF. CDR3 coding DNA: TGTGCCTGGAGTGTAAGGGGCCCCGCCTACGAGCAGTACTTC.

J is TRBJ2-7 and V is TRBV7-9; 8 bases agree with TRBD2. V was pared by 8 bases and J by 5 bases, with 8 bases of the junction left unmatched. Germline loops: CDR1 SEHNR, CDR2 FQNEAQ (reference sequence). The length of the CDR3 is 13 residues. CDR3 DNA sequence: TGTGCCAGCGCGGGACTAGTTTCTGACGAGCAGTACTTC. Its protein is CASAGLVSDEQYF.